Presented here are 15 T cell receptor beta chains from one specimen sequenced in a study of response to subunit inactivated influenza vaccine. MiXCR, applied by TCRdb to the RT-PCR reads, yields one record per CDR3 protein. The table has 450,000 to 550,000 distinct CDR3 sequences, roughly 25% seen once; the top ten hold around 1.8%. The sample here was CD4+ T cells sorted from PBMCs, taken more than 4 days after vaccination. The receptors shown here come from a man aged 45 to 65 who received an inactivated influenza vaccine.

The chain has TRBV20-1 and TRBJ1-5; 8 nucleotides match TRBD1. The CDR3 spans 14 residues. Germline loops: CDR1 DFQATT, CDR2 SNEGSKA (reference sequence). Trimming cost V 2 bases and J 3 bases; bases outside gene matches: 3. For the CDR3, the DNA is TGCAGTGCTAGACAGGGGGCTGACAATCAGCCCCAGCATTTT. This codes for CSARQGADNQPQHF.

The genes are TRBV28 and TRBJ2-3; D unresolved. The CDR3 totals 16 residues. Germline CDR1 reads MDHEN; CDR2 reads SYDVKM. The V end lost 5 bases, the J end lost 0 bases, and 15 bases lay between the germline ends. The CDR3, as DNA: TGTGCCAGCAGTCCTCCTAGTCTCACTAGCACAGATACGCAGTATTTT. Residues: CASSPPSLTSTDTQYF.

This clonotype was seen more than once but under ten times. The chain uses TRBV6-2 or TRBV6-3 and TRBJ2-3; 12 bases line up with TRBD2. The J segment lost 6 bases and the V segment lost 6 bases, leaving 10 bases of the junction unmatched. This CDR3 spans 16 amino acids. The germline CDR1 and CDR2 sequences are MNHEY and SVGEGT. DNA of the CDR3: TGTGCCAGCAGCCTCTCGAAGGGACTAGCGGGTGATACGCAGTATTTT. Protein: CASSLSKGLAGDTQYF.

This chain links TRBV7-3 with TRBJ2-4, with D hard to call. This CDR3 is built from 15 residues. V was trimmed by 2 bases and J by 1 base, leaving 9 bases between them. Germline CDR1 reads SGHTA; CDR2 reads FQGTGA. This chain's CDR3 is CASSLYPMAKNIQYF. The CDR3 DNA follows: TGTGCCAGCAGCTTATATCCAATGGCCAAAAACATTCAGTACTTC. The full variable domain, with the rest looked up from reference TRBV7-3 and TRBJ2-4, is GAGVSQTPSNKVTEKGKYVELRCDPISGHTALYWYRQSLGQGPEFLIYFQGTGAADDSGLPNDRFFAVRPEGSVSTLKIQRTERGDSAVYLCASSLYPMAKNIQYFGAGTRLSVL.

The chain carries TRBV6-2 or TRBV6-3 and TRBJ2-2; 9 bases align to TRBD1. This CDR3 has 15 amino acids. V shed 6 bases and J 6 bases; nucleotides not matched to a gene: 8. Per the germline V gene, CDR1 is MNHEY and CDR2 is SVGEGT. CDR3: CASRGQGTWAGELFF. Here the CDR3 DNA reads TGTGCCAGCAGGGGACAGGGCACGTGGGCCGGGGAGCTGTTTTTT.

V gene TRBV12-3 or TRBV12-4 combines with J gene TRBJ2-7, with a tentative D call TRBD2 (5 bases). Trimming took off 5 bases at V and 0 bases at J, with 11 bases between the two ends. The CDR3 length is 14 residues. The CDR3 here is CASSPGLISYEQYF. DNA of the CDR3: TGTGCCAGCAGTCCCGGACTGATCTCCTACGAGCAGTACTTC.

This clonotype came up a few times. The chain's CDR3 is CATSGQGNEQYF. CDR3 DNA sequence: TGTGCCACCAGTGGGCAGGGTAACGAGCAGTACTTC. J is TRBJ2-7 and V is TRBV24-1; possible D gene TRBD1, 5 bases. The V end lost 5 bases, the J end lost 5 bases, and 9 bases lay between the germline ends. The CDR3 consists of 12 residues. From germline, CDR1 is KGHDR and CDR2 SFDVKD.

In this sample, this clonotype turned up a few times. This chain uses TRBV6-1 with TRBJ1-2; 7 nucleotides line up with TRBD1. The CDR3 has 12 residues. V gave up 10 bases and J gave up 5 bases; unmatched junction bases: 7. Germline lookup yields CDR1 MNHNS and CDR2 SASEGT. In nucleotides, the CDR3 is TGTGCCACTAGAGGGACAGCTTATGGCTACACCTTC. It encodes CATRGTAYGYTF.

V gene TRBV18 combines with J gene TRBJ2-4; TRBD2 agrees at 11 bases. With V trimmed by 0 bases and J by 5 bases, 12 bases remained unmatched. CDR3 size: 19 residues. Germline V CDR1 and CDR2: KGHSH, LQKENI. The CDR3 region is CASSPPNSGGATAQNIQYF. The DNA for the CDR3 is TGTGCCAGCTCACCACCGAATAGCGGGGGGGCCACTGCCCAAAACATTCAGTACTTC.

The V and J genes are TRBV11-1 and TRBJ2-5; no clear D gene. The CDR3 totals 13 residues. Germline CDR1 SGHAT, CDR2 FQDESV (reference sequence). V was clipped by 5 bases and J by 0 bases, with 7 bases between them. The CDR3 region is CASSRRYQETQYF. CDR3 DNA: TGTGCCAGCAGCCGACGGTACCAAGAGACCCAGTACTTC.

The chain uses TRBV12-3 or TRBV12-4 and TRBJ1-1; TRBD1 might be the D (5 bases). V was clipped by 5 bases and J by 4 bases, with 14 bases between them. The CDR3 sequence is 14 residues long. CDR3 residues: CASSAQEGGTEAFF. CDR3 nucleotides: TGTGCCAGCAGTGCACAGGAAGGTGGCACTGAAGCTTTCTTT.

The V and J genes are TRBV5-1 and TRBJ2-3, with TRBD1 matching over 8 bases. CDR3 size: 17 residues. V shed 4 bases and J 2 bases; nucleotides not matched to a gene: 12. The germline CDR1 and CDR2 sequences are SGHRS and YFSETQ. The CDR3 nucleotides are TGCGCCAGCAGCCTGGCCTATCCGGGACAGGCCACAGATACGCAGTATTTT. It specifies CASSLAYPGQATDTQYF.

V usage is TRBV3-1 and J usage is TRBJ2-1, with a tentative D call TRBD1 (6 bases). The germline CDR1 and CDR2 sequences are LGHDT and YNNKEL (reference sequence). This CDR3 has 20 residues. V lost 3 bases and J lost 0, with 24 bases in between. The CDR3 DNA reads as TGTGCCAGCAGCCACGTATCCCGTATGAGGACAGAAGTCTCCTACAATGAGCAGTTCTTC. It encodes CASSHVSRMRTEVSYNEQFF.

The chain couples TRBV6-1 to TRBJ2-2, with D hard to call. The CDR3 is 13 residues long. The V gene lost 7 bases and the J gene lost 4 bases, with 10 bases spanning the gap. Germline V lookup: CDR1 MNHNS, CDR2 SASEGT. The CDR3 bases are TGTGCCAGCACCAGGTCGACCACCGGGGAGCTGTTTTTT. It specifies CASTRSTTGELFF.

This clonotype was picked up a small number of times. This chain uses TRBV7-2 with TRBJ2-2; TRBD1 aligns across 7 bases. The germline CDR1 and CDR2 sequences are SGHTA and FQGNSA. V shed 2 bases, J shed 1 base, and the junction held 7 bases outside the gene matches. The CDR3 sequence is 17 residues long. CDR3 loop: CASSLFSGQQNTGELFF. The CDR3 bases are TGTGCCAGCAGCTTATTCTCGGGACAGCAGAACACCGGGGAGCTGTTTTTT.